The source of this T cell receptor beta chain is a study of cytomegalovirus exposure and HLA in healthy donors (dated by TCRdb to the late 2010s). The study in broad terms: An earlier analysis of several hundred of the donors reported 276 Gb of sequence data and around 120 million unique TCR beta sequences obtained from some 200 million T cells. An early release that covered roughly 600 HLA-typed donors contained about 300 gigabases of sequencing data and 85 million to 100 million unique TCR sequences. Among the roughly 400 genotyped donors, approximately 82% belonged to the genetic ancestry cluster associated with self-reported Caucasian donors. The study aimed to test whether cataloging public T cell receptors could reveal signatures of past pathogen exposure. Using immunosequencing, the study profiled T cell repertoires from 640 or so subjects and related those repertoires to cytomegalovirus serostatus. Besides the first cohort of around 670 subjects, a separate validation cohort made up of around 120 different subjects was used. High-throughput TCR immunosequencing, statistical association of individual TCRs with disease status, and machine learning were combined to predict cytomegalovirus infection status. A later analysis re-examined previously published TCR beta repertoires from hundreds of donors and added high-resolution HLA genotyping to investigate patterns of TCR occurrence. In the later analysis, no new phenotypic data were used to find candidate immune exposures; instead, reliance was placed on TCR beta sequences and their occurrence across donors. In an earlier analysis of 500 to 650 of the donors, high-throughput TCR beta sequencing was used to judge whether each TCR beta V gene segment behaved as functional or pseudogenic. Alongside the repertoire data, information on donor age, sex, ethnicity and CMV serostatus was compiled. In a later genetic analysis, genome-wide SNP genotypes for about 65% of the 666 donors were used, and that subset was treated as a discovery cohort. Every discovery cohort repertoire had been produced on one sequencing platform. HLA typing covered class I and class II loci at four-digit resolution. The number of donors typed differed by locus, with about 629-640 for A, B, C, DRB1 and DQB1, 522 for DQA1, 600 to 610 for DPA1, and approximately 470 for DPB1. Several DR-DQ haplotypes were handled as single units for association and clustering because linkage in the cohort was strong. Among around 400 genotyped donors of the cohort, an average of roughly 230,000 unique TCR beta nucleotide sequences was sequenced per donor, of which 15% to 20% were non-productive.

This clone has just one count. The specificity of this receptor is unknown. No qualities accompany the bases; no much larger clone lies one base away. V loses 3 bases at its end and J loses 7 bases; junction bases beyond the gene matches: 3. CDR1 and CDR2, looked up from the germline V gene (reference sequence), are LNHDA and SQIVND. From cysteine to phenylalanine, the CDR3 is 13 amino acids long. The entry retains the CDR3 DNA only, 39 bases that are in frame from base 1. What the work shows at the level of the full study, not this receptor alone: According to a later analysis, most CMV-associated TCR beta chains appeared to be HLA-restricted, and the HLA associations seemed to be driven largely by CMV exposure. While some public TCRs were present in many individuals, most TCR sequences turned up only very rarely across donors. In an earlier analysis of 450 to 750 of the donors, most TCR beta V segments appeared in productive rearrangements about 87% or about 30% of the time, broadly matching IMGT annotations. In this cohort, only TCR beta chains were sequenced, and detectable features were limited by the absence of alpha or paired-chain data. CMV serostatus was the only immune exposure information available for the cohort. In a later analysis, the rate of TCR association differed among HLA loci, with DRB1 alleles having the most associated TCRs and HLA-C alleles having the fewest. A later analysis reported that several top co-occurrence clusters appeared linked to parvovirus B19, influenza, CMV and Epstein-Barr virus. Compared with the approximately 670-donor mean, donors in an Asian-associated ancestry cluster had fewer N-insertions in productive TCRs, according to a later genetic analysis. Because the 87-base-pair reads could not distinguish some IMGT-functional V segments, including TRBV6-2 and TRBV6-3, those segments were excluded. A later analysis associated about 16,000 TCR beta sequences with specific HLA alleles at a false discovery rate of 0.05. The earlier analysis of 587 of the donors excluded 15 to 20 rarely observed V segments, including chromosome 9 orphons, because counts were too low. Strong co-occurrence of HLA alleles, especially DR and DQ, made assigning TCR associations to individual alleles difficult. In vitro tests confirmed that a few of the cytomegalovirus-associated TCR beta chains recognize cytomegalovirus antigens. V-gene and J-gene trimming of TCR beta chains was associated with a missense DCLRE1C variant in a later genetic analysis, and the association was replicated in an independent cohort. Because some donors lacked HLA typing at each locus, the association tests relied only on the typed subset. In a later analysis, HLA-associated TCR beta chains showed more clonal expansion and lower generation probabilities than non-associated chains that were equally common. Roughly uniform sequencing depth across donors was assumed in presence/absence analyses, although this assumption may not hold. The study listed 170 or so TCR beta chains as associated with cytomegalovirus. A further reported finding was that TCR beta sequences accurately predicted the HLA-A and HLA-B alleles for most subjects in the first cohort. The sequencing pipeline was judged likely to have produced a cluster of highly shared sequence variants as a technical artifact. The authors suggested that the approach could potentially be generalized to other disease states and immunological phenotypes. Correlated functional status among segregating V segments might reflect linkage disequilibrium, but an unknown experimental factor could not be ruled out. The classifier was reported to diagnose cytomegalovirus status with high specificity and sensitivity in both the original cohort and the validation cohort.

The cohort consisted of 600 or so healthy bone marrow donors. At the time of sampling, all cohort members were nominally healthy, though unrecorded immune exposures were likely present. The donor was CMV seropositive and belonged to the group of a few hundred seropositive cohort members. A peripheral blood sample was collected from each donor, and TCR beta sequencing was performed on peripheral blood mononuclear cells. The Qiagen DNeasy Blood Extraction Kit was used to extract genomic DNA from the blood cell samples. Libraries were constructed by the immunoSEQ multiplex PCR assay. The multiplex PCR relied on a mix of 60 forward primers for TCR Vbeta segments and 13 reverse primers for TCR Jbeta segments. Amplification of the CDR3 region of rearranged TCR beta genes was performed with a multiplex PCR assay on genomic DNA. Amplified TCR beta libraries were sequenced as 87-base-pair reads on the Illumina HiSeq System. For the original study's pipeline: In a later analysis, tens of millions of unique TCR beta chains were counted across the 690 or so repertoires, and approximately 11 million of these chains were shared by at least two donors. A nearest-neighbor algorithm error-corrected the raw reads and collapsed the reads into unique sequences, merging closely related sequences to remove PCR and sequencing errors. CDR3 sequences were aligned to IMGT reference sequences to assign V, D and J gene segments. For a sequence to be retained, a match of at least six nucleotides to both a V gene segment and a J gene segment was required. A rearrangement counted as productive if the CDR3 had no stop codons and remained in frame with V and J, and every other rearrangement counted as non-productive. Following IMGT convention, CDR3 was defined as the stretch from the second conserved V-encoded cysteine to the conserved J-encoded phenylalanine. Sequences without an unambiguous match to a single V gene segment were excluded from the earlier analysis of 500 to 700 of the donors. In an earlier analysis of around 600 of the donors, V segments were called functional above 56.7% productive rearrangements and were called segregating when the between-donor standard deviation exceeded 5%. To diagnose cytomegalovirus status from the catalog of TCR beta chain sequences, a statistical classification framework was built. In a later analysis, TCR nucleotide sequences were compared against IMGT/GENE-DB human TR gene sequences so that V and J genes could be assigned. In a later analysis, CDR3 sequences and most-parsimonious VDJ recombination scenarios were assigned using the TCRdist pipeline. In a later analysis, every TCR beta chain was defined by the combination of its CDR3 amino acid sequence and its V-gene family, and reads without a unique V-gene family were dropped. As a way to deal with suspected cross-contamination and a sequencing artifact, a later analysis dropped roughly 600 nucleotide sequences that were highly shared and had low generation probability. In a later analysis, a clonal expansion index was calculated for each public chain from normalized within-repertoire ranks of inferred template counts. Generation probabilities in a later analysis came from a VDJ recombination model fitted to out-of-frame rearrangements, and those results were checked against IGoR. A later analysis scored TCR-TCR, TCR-HLA and TCR-CMV co-occurrence with hypergeometric tests, applying a repertoire-size bias correction to TCR pairs. In a later analysis, false discovery rates were estimated by permuting HLA or CMV assignments 20 times. In a later analysis, co-occurring TCRs were grouped with DBSCAN, and TCRdist sequence similarity was added when clustering was performed within HLA-allele-positive subsets. Co-occurrence clustering excluded repertoires with fewer than 30,000 or more than 120,000 public chains, plus five with anomalous nucleotide sharing. TCRdb provides this immuneACCESS table in a form limited to in-frame rearrangements. Some clones are lacking; in checked studies, under half of them reflect an unresolved V gene, and why the rest are absent is not known. V and J calls and clone size follow that table, whereas D and trimming were derived from the DNA. Within this sample are 100,000 to 150,000 clones, with over 70% of them counted one time only. Roughly 10% of the sample lies in the top ten.

The source material was PBMCs. The sequence was obtained from a woman aged 45-60 years in good health and CMV-seropositive. Here the chain combines TRBV19 and TRBJ1-5, with 7 central nucleotides matching TRBD1. The DNA is TGTGCCAGTAGTATCCAGGGGGGACAGCCCCAGCATTTT. Its translation reads: CASSIQGGQPQHF.